The T cell receptor (beta chain) described here comes from a study of human T cells and chemical hapten exposure. The germline CDR1 and CDR2 sequences are LNHNV and YYDKDF (reference sequence). The CDR3 runs 15 residues. The trim removed 3 bases at V and 9 bases at J, leaving 6 bases unmatched. The time point: pre-sensitization, week 0. Treatment denoted: therapeutic diphenylcyclopropenone sensitization with weekly scalp DPC. At least ten counts were recorded for this clonotype. TCRdb re-called the RACE reads through MiXCR, storing one row per CDR3 protein. Of some 300,000 distinct CDR3 sequences detected, about 5% appear once; the ten largest clones hold around 8%.

The sequenced sample was whole blood, obtained in connection with sensitization to the hapten diphenylcyclopropenone (DPC). The receptor's source is a young woman with alopecia areata. Some clones in this sample may be carry-over from other donors' samples. This sequence joins TRBV15 and TRBJ2-6; 9 nucleotides align to TRBD1. The CDR3 loop is CATSSSGQGFNVLTF. Written as DNA, the CDR3 is TGTGCCACCAGCAGTAGCGGACAGGGGTTCAACGTCCTGACTTTC.